This T cell receptor beta chain was recorded in a study of blood T cell repertoires in COVID-19. Study-wide background: Nucleic acid was either cDNA or gDNA, and it came from T cells, B-cell-depleted T cells, or PBMCs.

In the original processing: It was from reference gene primer amplification that nucleated cell counts were estimated. The table came from immunoSEQ multiplex PCR; TCRdb's copy has only in-frame clones and leaves some out. D and trimming come from the DNA, and the V and J calls and clone size come from that table. The repertoire holds 150,000 to 180,000 clones, roughly four fifths seen once, with 29% in the top ten. Between the trimmed V and J ends, which lost 2 bases and 6 bases, there was a span of 14 bases. Germline loops: CDR1 SEHNR, CDR2 FQNEAQ (reference sequence). This CDR3 comprises 16 residues.

The receptor comes from a woman in her sixties or seventies with acute or convalescent COVID-19. Sample: peripheral blood. The V call is TRBV7-9, the J call TRBJ1-6; a weak D match, TRBD1 (5 bases). The CDR3 region has the DNA TGTGCCAGCAGCTTAAACCCAGGCCAGGGTAATTCACCCCTCCACTTT. Its translation: CASSLNPGQGNSPLHF.